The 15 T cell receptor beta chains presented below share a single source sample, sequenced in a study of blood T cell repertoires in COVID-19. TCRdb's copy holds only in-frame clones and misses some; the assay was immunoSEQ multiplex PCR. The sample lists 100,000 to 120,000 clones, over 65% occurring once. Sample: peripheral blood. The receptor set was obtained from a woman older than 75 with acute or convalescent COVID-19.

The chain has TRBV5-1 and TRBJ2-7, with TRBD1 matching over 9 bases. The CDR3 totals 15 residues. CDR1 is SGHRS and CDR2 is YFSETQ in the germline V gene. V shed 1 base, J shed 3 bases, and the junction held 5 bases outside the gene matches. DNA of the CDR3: TGCGCCAGCAGCTTGTCTTGGGACAGGGACTACGAGCAGTACTTC. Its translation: CASSLSWDRDYEQYF.

The chain's CDR3 is CASSPRGRGTGRTGELFF. DNA of the CDR3: TGTGCCAGCAGCCCAAGGGGAAGGGGGACAGGGAGAACCGGGGAGCTGTTTTTT. This rearrangement joins TRBV9 to TRBJ2-2; 9 bases are a match to TRBD1. The junction had 15 bases not matched to a gene; V was cut back by 4 bases and J by 5 bases. CDR3 size: 18 residues. CDR1 SGDLS and CDR2 YYNGEE come from the germline V gene.

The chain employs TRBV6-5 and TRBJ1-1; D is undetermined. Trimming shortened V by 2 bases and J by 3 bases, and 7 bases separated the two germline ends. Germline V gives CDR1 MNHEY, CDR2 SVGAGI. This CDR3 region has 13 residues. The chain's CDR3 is CASSYREDTEAFF. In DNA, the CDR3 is TGTGCCAGCAGTTACAGGGAGGACACTGAAGCTTTCTTT.

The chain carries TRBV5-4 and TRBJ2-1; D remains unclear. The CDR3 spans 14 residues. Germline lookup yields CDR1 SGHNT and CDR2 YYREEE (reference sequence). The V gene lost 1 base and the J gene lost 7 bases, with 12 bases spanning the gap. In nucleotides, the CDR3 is TGTGCCAGCAGCTTGTGGCTTCTCGTGAATGAGCAGTTCTTC. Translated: CASSLWLLVNEQFF.

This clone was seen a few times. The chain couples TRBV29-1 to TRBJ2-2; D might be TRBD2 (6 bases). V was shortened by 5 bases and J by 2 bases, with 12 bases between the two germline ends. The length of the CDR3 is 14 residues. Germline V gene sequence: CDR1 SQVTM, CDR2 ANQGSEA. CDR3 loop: CSVLRGVNTGELFF. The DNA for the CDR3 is TGCAGCGTTTTACGCGGGGTTAACACCGGGGAGCTGTTTTTT.

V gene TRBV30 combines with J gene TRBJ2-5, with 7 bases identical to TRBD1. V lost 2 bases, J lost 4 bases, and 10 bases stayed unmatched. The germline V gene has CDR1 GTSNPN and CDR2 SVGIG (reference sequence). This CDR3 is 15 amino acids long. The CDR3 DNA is TGTGCCTGGAGTATTAAGGGGGCCTTGGGAGAGACCCAGTACTTC. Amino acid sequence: CAWSIKGALGETQYF.

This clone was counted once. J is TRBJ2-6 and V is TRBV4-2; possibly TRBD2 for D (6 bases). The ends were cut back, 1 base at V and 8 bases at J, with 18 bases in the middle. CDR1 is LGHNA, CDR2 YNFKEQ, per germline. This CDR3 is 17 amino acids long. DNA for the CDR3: TGTGCCAGCAGCCAAGGCCCGGGACTCCGCGGATCCAACGTCCTGACTTTC. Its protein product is CASSQGPGLRGSNVLTF.

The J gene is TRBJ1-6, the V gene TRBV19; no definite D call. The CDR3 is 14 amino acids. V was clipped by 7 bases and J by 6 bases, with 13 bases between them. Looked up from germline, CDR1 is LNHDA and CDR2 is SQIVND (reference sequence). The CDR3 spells CASKESGFNSPLHF. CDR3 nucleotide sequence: TGTGCCAGTAAAGAATCAGGTTTTAATTCACCCCTCCACTTT. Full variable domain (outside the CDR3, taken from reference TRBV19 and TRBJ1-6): DGGITQSPKYLFRKEGQNVTLSCEQNLNHDAMYWYRQDPGQGLRLIYYSQIVNDFQKGDIAEGYSVSREKKESFPLTVTSAQKNPTAFYLCASKESGFNSPLHFGNGTRLTVT.

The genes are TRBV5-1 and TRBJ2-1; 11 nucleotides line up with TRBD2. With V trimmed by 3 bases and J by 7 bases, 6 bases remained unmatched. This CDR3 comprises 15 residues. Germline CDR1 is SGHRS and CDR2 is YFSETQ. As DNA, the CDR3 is TGCGCCAGCAGCTCTTTAGCGGGGGGGAGGAATGAGCAGTTCTTC. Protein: CASSSLAGGRNEQFF.

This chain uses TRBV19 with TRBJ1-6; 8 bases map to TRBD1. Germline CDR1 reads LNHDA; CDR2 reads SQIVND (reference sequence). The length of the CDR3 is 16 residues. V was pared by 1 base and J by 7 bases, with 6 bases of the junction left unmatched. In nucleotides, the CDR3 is TGTGCCAGTAGTATAGCATCGACAGGGGTCAATTCACCCCTCCACTTT. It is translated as CASSIASTGVNSPLHF.

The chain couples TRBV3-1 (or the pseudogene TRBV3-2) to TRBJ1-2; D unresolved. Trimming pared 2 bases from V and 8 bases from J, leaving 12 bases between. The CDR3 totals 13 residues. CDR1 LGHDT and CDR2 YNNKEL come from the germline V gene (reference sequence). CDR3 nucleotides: TGTGCCAGCAGCCAAATTATTTTAAGCGGCTACACCTTC. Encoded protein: CASSQIILSGYTF.

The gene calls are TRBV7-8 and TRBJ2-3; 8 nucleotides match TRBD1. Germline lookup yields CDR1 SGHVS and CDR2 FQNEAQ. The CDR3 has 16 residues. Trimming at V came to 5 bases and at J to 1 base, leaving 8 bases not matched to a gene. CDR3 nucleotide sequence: TGTGCCAGCAGCCCCCCGACAGGGGTGGGCACAGATACGCAGTATTTT. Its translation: CASSPPTGVGTDTQYF.

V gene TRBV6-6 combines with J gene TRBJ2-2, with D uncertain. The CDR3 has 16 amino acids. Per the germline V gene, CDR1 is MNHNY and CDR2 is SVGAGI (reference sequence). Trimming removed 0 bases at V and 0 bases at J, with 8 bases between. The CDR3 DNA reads TGTGCCAGCAGTTACTCGAGGCGGACGAACACCGGGGAGCTGTTTTTT. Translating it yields CASSYSRRTNTGELFF.

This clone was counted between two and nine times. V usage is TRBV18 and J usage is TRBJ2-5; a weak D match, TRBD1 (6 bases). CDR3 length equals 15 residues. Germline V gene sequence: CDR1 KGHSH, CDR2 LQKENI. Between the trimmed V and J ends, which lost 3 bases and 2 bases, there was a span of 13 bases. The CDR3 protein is CASSPNRALQETQYF. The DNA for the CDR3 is TGTGCCAGCTCACCCAACAGGGCCCTACAAGAGACCCAGTACTTC.

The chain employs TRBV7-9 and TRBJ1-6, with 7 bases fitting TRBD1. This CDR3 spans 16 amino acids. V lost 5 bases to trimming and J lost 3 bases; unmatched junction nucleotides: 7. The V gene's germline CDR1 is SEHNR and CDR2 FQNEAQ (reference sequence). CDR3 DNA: TGTGCCAGCAGCGCACCGGGACAGTACTATAATTCACCCCTCCACTTT. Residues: CASSAPGQYYNSPLHF.